These 3 T cell receptor beta chains came from one sample sequenced in a study of cytomegalovirus exposure and HLA in healthy donors. Vbeta (60) and Jbeta (13) primers were used in the PCR. This table comes from immunoSEQ multiplex PCR, and its TCRdb copy is limited to in-frame clones, with some not included. Of hundreds of thousands of clones in the sample, approximately 78% are singletons; the top ten hold 3.8%. Specimen: PBMCs. Receptors were obtained from a male donor in good health and CMV-seronegative.

The chain couples TRBV25-1 to TRBJ2-2, with TRBD2 matching 7 bases. The V segment lost 5 bases and the J segment 7 bases; nucleotides outside the gene matches: 7. The germline V gene encodes CDR1 MGHDK and CDR2 SYGVNS. The CDR3 totals 14 residues. CDR3 loop: CASSRAGMGGELFF. CDR3 bases: TGTGCCAGCAGTCGAGCGGGAATGGGCGGGGAGCTGTTTTTT.

V and J are TRBV28 and TRBJ2-2; a weak D match, TRBD2 (6 bases). This CDR3 has 16 amino acids. Germline V gene lookup returns CDR1 MDHEN and CDR2 SYDVKM. Trimming pared 5 bases from V and 7 bases from J, leaving 20 bases between. The CDR3 is CASSPRTETRYGELFF. The CDR3 DNA reads TGTGCCAGCAGTCCCCGGACGGAGACTAGATACGGGGAGCTGTTTTTT.

The rearrangement links TRBV6-1 to TRBJ2-5; the match to TRBD2 covers 15 bases. In germline, CDR1 is MNHNS, CDR2 SASEGT. The ends lost 6 bases at V and 5 bases at J; junction bases unmatched: 1. The CDR3 loop spans 14 amino acids. CDR3 DNA: TGTGCCAGCAGAGGACTAGCGGGAGGGGAGACCCAGTACTTC. It yields the protein CASRGLAGGETQYF.